This TCR beta chain comes out of a study of cytotoxic CD8 clonotypes in ibrutinib-treated CLL. This CDR3 contains 15 residues. V lost 6 bases to trimming and J lost 4 bases; unmatched junction nucleotides: 7. Germline assignment: CDR1 LNHDA and CDR2 SQIVND (reference sequence). Profiling relied on immunoSEQ multiplex PCR, and the TCRdb table lists in-frame clones only, not all of them. The sample has fewer than 400,000 clones, about 61% seen once. Concerning this clone itself: What it recognizes is unknown.

Study-wide points: Age-matched healthy donor levels were exceeded by baseline clonality, which tracked circulating CD8+ T-cell counts. Clonality was higher at ibrutinib response and returned toward baseline at progression.

Sequenced material: PBMCs, taken after 36 months of ibrutinib treatment. The clonotype comes from a human donor with chronic lymphocytic leukemia. The rearrangement joins TRBV19 to TRBJ2-1; 9 bases line up with TRBD2. The CDR3 sequence is CASRQSGRTYNEQFF. For the CDR3, the DNA is TGTGCCAGTAGACAGAGCGGGAGGACTTACAATGAGCAGTTCTTC.